A selection of T cell receptor beta chains follows, all from one sample in a study of blood T cell repertoires in COVID-19. Data came from immunoSEQ multiplex PCR; TCRdb stores just in-frame clones and leaves some out. The sample holds roughly 250,000 clones, over 75% seen once. The specimen sequenced was peripheral blood. The origin of the receptors is a woman aged 45 to 65 with acute or convalescent COVID-19. The CDR3 runs from the conserved cysteine through the conserved F or W. D genes are given only for firm matches. Size values are once, few and many counts, or a class for expanded clones, and some rows have none.

-,once,12,TRBJ1-4,TRBV5-5,TGTGCCAGCAGCTCCAGGAATGAAAAACTGTTTTTT,CASSSRNEKLFF
TRBD2,few,15,TRBJ2-1,TRBV7-2,TGTGCCAGCAGCTTTTCGAGGGAGGGAACTTTCGGGCAGTTCTTC,CASSFSREGTFGQFF
-,-,11,TRBJ1-1,TRBV11-2,TGTGCCAGCAGCTTAGCGGGTGAAGCTTTCTTT,CASSLAGEAFF
TRBD2,-,14,TRBJ2-7,TRBV7-2,TGTGCCAGCACGACGCGGGAGGGCTCCTACGAGCAGTACTTC,CASTTREGSYEQYF
-,-,14,TRBJ2-7,TRBV7-3,TGTGCCAGCAGCCCACAGGGAGGGATACACGAGCAGTACTTC,CASSPQGGIHEQYF
-,-,16,TRBJ1-5,TRBV1,TGCACCAGCAGCCAAGCCAGGTCTTATAGCAATCAGCCCCAGCATTTT,CTSSQARSYSNQPQHF
-,-,14,TRBJ1-1,TRBV27,TGTGCCAGCAGCCTAAACCCATGGAACACTGAAGCTTTCTTT,CASSLNPWNTEAFF
-,-,14,TRBJ1-2,TRBV7-3,TGTGCCAGCAGCCCATCCGGGGCTAACTATGGCTACACCTTC,CASSPSGANYGYTF
TRBD2,-,18,TRBJ2-7,TRBV5-1,TGCGCCAGCAGCTTGAACCCTCCAGCGGGAGGGGTTATGGGCGAGCAGTACTTC,CASSLNPPAGGVMGEQYF
TRBD1,-,14,TRBJ1-5,TRBV3-1/TRBV3-2,TGTGCCAGCAGCCACGCTCGACAGGGCCGGCCCCAGCATTTT,CASSHARQGRPQHF